This TCR beta chain comes out of a study of cytomegalovirus exposure and HLA in healthy donors. The repertoire was sequenced with immunoSEQ multiplex PCR; TCRdb's copy has only in-frame clones and lacks some. The sample lists some 45,000 clones, roughly 90% occurring once. The germline V and J ends were trimmed by 1 base and 5 bases, with 10 bases remaining between them. The CDR3 spans 14 residues. The V gene's germline CDR1 is SEHNR and CDR2 FQNEAQ (reference sequence). Sample: PBMCs. The sequence was obtained from a man younger than 35 in good health and CMV-seronegative. The V call is TRBV7-9, the J call TRBJ2-3, with D perhaps TRBD1 (5 bases). Written as DNA, the CDR3 is TGTGCCAGCAGCTTAGAGGGGTCCGGAGATACGCAGTATTTT. It yields the protein CASSLEGSGDTQYF. The full variable domain, with the rest looked up from reference TRBV7-9 and TRBJ2-3, is DTGVSQNPRHKITKRGQNVTFRCDPISEHNRLYWYRQTLGQGPEFLTYFQNEAQLEKSRLLSDRFSAERPKGSFSTLEIQRTEQGDSAMYLCASSLEGSGDTQYFGPGTRLTVL.